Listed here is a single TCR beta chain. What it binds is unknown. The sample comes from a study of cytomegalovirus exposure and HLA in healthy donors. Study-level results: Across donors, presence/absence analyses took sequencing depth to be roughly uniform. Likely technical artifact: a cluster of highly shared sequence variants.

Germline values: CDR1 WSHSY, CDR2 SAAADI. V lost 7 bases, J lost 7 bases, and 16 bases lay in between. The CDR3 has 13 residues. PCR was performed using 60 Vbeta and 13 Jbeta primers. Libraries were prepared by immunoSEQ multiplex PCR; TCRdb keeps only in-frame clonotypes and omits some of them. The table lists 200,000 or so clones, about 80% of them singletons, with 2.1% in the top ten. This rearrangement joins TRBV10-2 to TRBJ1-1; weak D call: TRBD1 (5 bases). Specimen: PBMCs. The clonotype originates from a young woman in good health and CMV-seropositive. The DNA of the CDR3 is TGCGCCAGCAAATTTTCAGGGTTAGTTGAAGCTTTCTTT. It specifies CASKFSGLVEAFF.